This T cell receptor beta chain was obtained from a study of T cells in Graves' hyperthyroidism and ophthalmopathy. Germline lookup yields CDR1 SEHNR and CDR2 FQNEAQ (reference sequence). Trimming left V 0 bases short and J 2 bases short, with 7 bases between. This CDR3 is 14 amino acids long. Note on this clonotype: The antigen is not known.

Points from the study as a whole: Peripheral blood also featured most of the thyroid clonotypes expanded above 0.001.

Ophthalmopathy patients had Clinical Activity Score at least 3, NOSPECS grade at least 4, duration under 3 months. Researchers barred patients who had uncontrolled infection, other autoimmune disease, pregnancy or lactation. The CDR3 regions of TCR beta were amplified from RNA transcripts. HTBI primers drove first-round RT-PCR of the TCR CDR3. Using its own MiXCR run on the multiplex PCR reads, TCRdb lists one record per CDR3 protein. The sample has fewer than 500,000 distinct CDR3 sequences, roughly 14% seen once. The sequencing sample was made of blood. The origin of this receptor is a man aged 18-30 years with Graves' ophthalmopathy. This sequence joins TRBV7-9 and TRBJ1-2, with D unclear. CDR3 coding DNA: TGTGCCAGCAGCTTAGCTGGTCACAACTATGGCTACACCTTC. It specifies CASSLAGHNYGYTF.